The rows below give T cell receptor beta chains drawn from one sample of a study of CD8 T cells in ankylosing spondylitis. Each CDR3 protein is one row after TCRdb ran MiXCR on the 5' RACE reads. Of under 30,000 distinct CDR3 sequences listed, roughly 8.6% were seen once; the top ten hold more than 25%. The sample was blood. Source of these receptors: a male donor with ankylosing spondylitis or in good health (not recorded which). CDR3s include the opening cysteine and the closing phenylalanine or tryptophan. A D gene is named only where the DNA matches it firmly. The size entry is marked missing in some rows and otherwise reads once, few, many or a size class.

D	V	size	J	CDR3	DNA
-	TRBV5-1	few	TRBJ2-2	CASSPIWGVNTGELFF	TGCGCCAGCAGCCCCATCTGGGGAGTCAACACCGGGGAGCTGTTTTTT
-	TRBV20-1	many	TRBJ2-3	CSPSVGGGGDTQYF	TGCAGTCCGAGTGTAGGAGGGGGAGGAGATACGCAGTATTTT
TRBD2	TRBV7-2	many	TRBJ2-3	CASSTGLAGGSDTQYF	TGTGCCAGCAGCACCGGACTAGCGGGAGGGTCAGATACGCAGTATTTT
-	TRBV7-9	many	TRBJ1-1	CASSLLGVNTEAFF	TGTGCCAGCAGCTTATTAGGTGTGAACACTGAAGCTTTCTTT
-	TRBV12-3/TRBV12-4	few	TRBJ2-3	CASSWAGSHTDTQYF	TGTGCCAGCAGTTGGGCCGGGAGCCACACAGATACGCAGTATTTT
-	TRBV29-1	-	TRBJ1-1	CSAGRQNTEAFF	TGCAGCGCGGGACGGCAAAACACTGAAGCTTTCTTT
-	TRBV5-1	-	TRBJ2-1	CASSPGAGNDEQFF	TGCGCCAGCAGCCCCGGTGCCGGGAACGATGAGCAGTTCTTC
-	TRBV15	few	TRBJ2-2	CATSRRLETGELFF	TGTGCCACCAGCCGACGACTAGAAACCGGGGAGCTGTTTTTT
-	TRBV28	-	TRBJ1-4	CASKRTVELFF	TGTGCCAGCAAGAGGACGGTGGAACTGTTTTTT
-	TRBV4-1	many	TRBJ2-3	CASSLPTGIGTDTQYF	TGCGCCAGCAGCCTCCCAACAGGGATAGGAACAGATACGCAGTATTTT
-	TRBV27	few	TRBJ1-2	CASSFRRDTRGYTF	TGTGCCAGCAGTTTCAGGAGGGACACACGTGGCTACACCTTC
TRBD2	TRBV7-2	-	TRBJ2-7	CASQVTSGTYEQYF	TGTGCCAGCCAGGTGACTAGCGGGACCTACGAGCAGTACTTC
TRBD1	TRBV7-9	-	TRBJ2-1	CASSLVGTGGYNEQFF	TGTGCCAGCAGCTTAGTTGGGACAGGCGGGTACAATGAGCAGTTCTTC
-	TRBV6-2/TRBV6-3	few	TRBJ2-3	CASSHRETSTDTQYF	TGTGCCAGCAGTCACCGGGAGACCAGCACAGATACGCAGTATTTT
-	TRBV28	many	TRBJ2-2	CASSFRGYTGELFF	TGTGCCAGCAGCTTTCGGGGTTACACCGGGGAGCTGTTTTTT
TRBD1	TRBV28	few	TRBJ2-3	CASREQGAGDTQYF	TGTGCCAGCAGAGAACAGGGGGCCGGAGATACGCAGTATTTT
-	TRBV28	medium-sized	TRBJ2-7	CASSSYYEQYF	TGTGCCAGCAGTTCGTACTACGAGCAGTACTTC
TRBD1	TRBV11-2	few	TRBJ1-4	CASSSTRTGPEKLFF	TGTGCCAGCAGCTCGACTCGGACAGGGCCTGAAAAACTGTTTTTT
-	TRBV6-4	few	TRBJ2-3	CASSDSAETDTQYF	TGTGCCAGCAGTGACTCGGCAGAAACAGATACGCAGTATTTT
-	TRBV28	-	TRBJ2-1	CASSLPNRGYVNEQFF	TGTGCCAGCAGTTTACCGAATAGGGGTTACGTCAATGAGCAGTTCTTC
-	TRBV2	-	TRBJ2-2	CASKDYTGELFF	TGTGCCAGCAAGGACTACACCGGGGAGCTGTTTTTT
-	TRBV28	few	TRBJ2-3	CASRYYRETDTQYF	TGTGCCAGCAGATATTACAGGGAAACAGATACGCAGTATTTT
-	TRBV20-1	many	TRBJ1-1	CSATPGSFGSTEAFF	TGCAGTGCTACCCCCGGGTCCTTTGGGAGCACTGAAGCTTTCTTT
-	TRBV7-2	many	TRBJ2-1	CASSLAVRVYNEQFF	TGTGCCAGCAGCTTAGCGGTACGGGTATACAATGAGCAGTTCTTC
TRBD2	TRBV6-6	few	TRBJ2-2	CASSYSRGGDGELFF	TGTGCCAGCAGTTACTCGAGGGGAGGGGACGGGGAGCTGTTTTTT
-	TRBV5-4	once	TRBJ2-7	CASSLALGGEQYF	TGTGCCAGCAGCTTGGCCTTGGGGGGCGAGCAGTACTTC
-	TRBV5-6	few	TRBJ1-1	CASSSSTEGYTEAFF	TGTGCCAGCAGCTCTTCGACAGAAGGGTATACTGAAGCTTTCTTT
-	TRBV5-1	-	TRBJ2-1	CASSLLQGTNEQFF	TGCGCCAGCAGCTTGTTGCAGGGGACCAATGAGCAGTTCTTC
-	TRBV4-1	-	TRBJ2-2	CASSQERGQANTGELFF	TGCGCCAGCAGCCAGGAGCGCGGGCAGGCGAACACCGGGGAGCTGTTTTTT
TRBD2	TRBV7-9	many	TRBJ2-1	CASSFVAGDTEQFF	TGTGCCAGCAGCTTTGTAGCGGGAGATACAGAGCAGTTCTTC
-	TRBV12-3/TRBV12-4	-	TRBJ2-2	CASRRTTGELFF	TGTGCCAGCAGGCGGACTACCGGGGAGCTGTTTTTT
-	TRBV7-2	-	TRBJ1-1	CASSLGGAGLPEAFF	TGTGCCAGCAGCTTAGGGGGCGCAGGGCTACCGGAAGCTTTCTTT
TRBD2	TRBV20-1	few	TRBJ2-1	CSARDAGGDNEQFF	TGCAGTGCTAGAGATGCGGGGGGTGACAATGAGCAGTTCTTC
TRBD1	TRBV13	-	TRBJ1-2	CASSYGTGGAYGYTF	TGTGCCAGCAGTTACGGGACAGGGGGCGCCTATGGCTACACCTTC
-	TRBV2	few	TRBJ2-5	CASRQETQYF	TGTGCCAGCAGACAAGAGACCCAGTACTTC
-	TRBV3-1	many	TRBJ2-5	CASSQPGQETQYF	TGTGCCAGCAGCCAACCGGGGCAAGAGACCCAGTACTTC
TRBD1	TRBV13	many	TRBJ1-1	CASREGQGGSPEAFF	TGTGCCAGCAGGGAGGGACAGGGGGGATCCCCTGAAGCTTTCTTT
TRBD2	TRBV7-3	-	TRBJ2-1	CASSVSGGAYNEQFF	TGTGCCAGCAGCGTTAGCGGGGGGGCCTACAATGAGCAGTTCTTC
-	TRBV15	few	TRBJ2-2	CATREGTNTGELFF	TGTGCCACCAGGGAGGGTACGAACACCGGGGAGCTGTTTTTT
-	TRBV5-5	-	TRBJ2-1	CASSLEARGEQFF	TGTGCCAGCAGCTTGGAGGCCCGCGGTGAGCAGTTCTTC
TRBD1	TRBV27	medium-sized	TRBJ2-7	CASSSSTGWGEQYF	TGTGCCAGCAGTTCGTCGACAGGGTGGGGCGAGCAGTACTTC
-	TRBV10-3	-	TRBJ1-4	CAISERGTAEKLFF	TGTGCCATCAGTGAGAGGGGGACGGCTGAAAAACTGTTTTTT
-	TRBV5-1	many	TRBJ2-7	CASSTGLDNSYEQYF	TGCGCCAGCAGCACAGGTCTGGACAACTCCTACGAGCAGTACTTC
-	TRBV11-2	-	TRBJ2-3	CASSFGSTDTQYF	TGTGCCAGCAGCTTTGGAAGCACAGATACGCAGTATTTT